The 13 T cell receptor beta chains given below trace back to one sample, sequenced in a study of cytotoxic CD8 clonotypes in ibrutinib-treated CLL. Measured with immunoSEQ multiplex PCR; TCRdb has only the in-frame clones, and not every one. Of 40,000 or so clones in the sample, about 69% were seen once. The sequenced sample was PBMCs, obtained after 24 months of ibrutinib treatment. Receptor source: a human donor with chronic lymphocytic leukemia.

The chain has TRBV29-1 and TRBJ1-6; 9 positions agree with TRBD1. The CDR3 spans 12 residues. Germline V CDR1 and CDR2: SQVTM, ANQGSEA. V lost 6 bases and J lost 7; bases outside the gene matches: 1. The DNA for the CDR3 is TGCAGCGTCGGGACAGGGAATTCACCCCTCCACTTT. Its translation is CSVGTGNSPLHF.

V usage is TRBV4-2 and J usage is TRBJ1-5; a weak D match, TRBD1 (6 bases). The V gene lost 2 bases and the J gene lost 1 base, with 9 bases spanning the gap. This CDR3 has 15 residues. Germline-derived CDR1 and CDR2 are LGHNA and YNFKEQ. The CDR3 sequence is CASSQYRVSNQPQHF. CDR3 sequence (DNA): TGTGCCAGCAGCCAATACAGGGTAAGCAATCAGCCCCAGCATTTT.

The J gene is TRBJ2-2, the V gene TRBV5-1; D uncertain. The V end lost 4 bases, the J end lost 6 bases, and 13 bases lay between the germline ends. The CDR3 spans 14 residues. Germline V gives CDR1 SGHRS, CDR2 YFSETQ. The CDR3 nucleotides are TGCGCCAGCAGCCCCGGAACCCCGGCCGGGGAGCTGTTTTTT. This codes for CASSPGTPAGELFF.

The rearrangement uses TRBV19 and TRBJ1-6; D uncertain. V was clipped by 5 bases and J by 7 bases, with 9 bases between them. The germline V gene encodes CDR1 LNHDA and CDR2 SQIVND (reference sequence). The length of the CDR3 is 13 residues. CDR3 protein: CASSLQVNSPLHF. The CDR3 DNA reads TGTGCCAGTAGTCTTCAGGTGAATTCACCCCTCCACTTT.

The chain carries TRBV2 and TRBJ1-5, with 8 bases matching TRBD1. Germline V gene data show CDR1 as SNHLY and CDR2 as FYNNEI. V trimming: 5 bases; J trimming: 4 bases; junction bases outside the gene matches: 10. This CDR3 contains 16 residues. CDR3 DNA sequence: TGTGCCAGCAGTCGCGACAGGGGCGTTTGGAATCAGCCCCAGCATTTT. This codes for CASSRDRGVWNQPQHF.

This clone was seen more than once but under ten times. This chain uses TRBV30 with TRBJ2-7; D is ambiguous. Germline V gene lookup returns CDR1 GTSNPN and CDR2 SVGIG (reference sequence). V lost 4 bases to trimming and J lost 2 bases, with 12 bases between them. The CDR3 sequence is 13 residues long. The CDR3 here is CAWNGGHTYEQYF. As DNA, the CDR3 is TGTGCCTGGAACGGTGGGCATACCTACGAGCAGTACTTC.

The sample holds a few counts of this clone. The CDR3 DNA reads as TGTGCCAGCAGCTTAGACGCAGGCGCCTATGGCTACACCTTC. Protein: CASSLDAGAYGYTF. The chain couples TRBV7-8 to TRBJ1-2; no definite D call. The V gene's germline CDR1 is SGHVS and CDR2 FQNEAQ. The CDR3 is made up of 14 amino acids. Trimming took off 1 base at V and 4 bases at J, with 10 bases between the two ends.

Here the CDR3 reads CASSVPTRDNEQFF. The CDR3 DNA follows: TGTGCCAGCTCCGTCCCTACTCGGGACAATGAGCAGTTCTTC. The chain uses TRBV2 and TRBJ2-1; D ambiguous. Germline lookup yields CDR1 SNHLY and CDR2 FYNNEI. The V and J ends lost 8 bases and 5 bases respectively, with 16 bases between them. CDR3 size: 14 residues.

This clone was seen a single time. The chain links TRBV2 to TRBJ1-6, with 12 bases matching TRBD1. In germline, CDR1 is SNHLY, CDR2 FYNNEI. This CDR3 spans 19 amino acids. V lost 1 base to trimming and J lost 5 bases; unmatched junction nucleotides: 9. CDR3: CASSEVTGTGGQDNSPLHF. The CDR3 bases are TGTGCCAGCAGTGAAGTCACCGGGACAGGGGGCCAGGATAATTCACCCCTCCACTTT.

This chain links TRBV27 with TRBJ1-2; possible D gene TRBD1, 5 bases. From germline, CDR1 is MNHEY and CDR2 SMNVEV (reference sequence). The CDR3 totals 13 residues. The V end was cut by 6 bases, the J end by 6 bases, with 14 bases between. The DNA for the CDR3 is TGTGCCAGCAGATCCCAAGGGGTACATGGCTACACCTTC. It translates to CASRSQGVHGYTF.

The V gene is TRBV5-4, the J gene TRBJ1-5; D might be TRBD1 (5 bases). CDR3 length: 14 residues. Germline loops: CDR1 SGHNT, CDR2 YYREEE (reference sequence). V gave up 0 bases and J gave up 3 bases, with 7 bases separating them. The CDR3: CASSLAGFNQPQHF. CDR3 nucleotides: TGTGCCAGCAGCTTGGCAGGGTTCAATCAGCCCCAGCATTTT.

This clone was recorded at least ten times. This chain joins TRBV6-1 and TRBJ1-6; D remains unclear. V was clipped by 6 bases and J by 7 bases, with 7 bases between them. This CDR3 spans 12 amino acids. The germline gives CDR1 MNHNS, CDR2 SASEGT. As DNA, the CDR3 is TGTGCCAGCAGGGTACAGAATTCACCCCTCCACTTT. Encoded protein: CASRVQNSPLHF.

The rearrangement links TRBV25-1 to TRBJ1-1; D is ambiguous. CDR3 length: 14 amino acids. V was cut by 6 bases and J by 3 bases, with 14 bases left in between. Germline values: CDR1 MGHDK, CDR2 SYGVNS. This CDR3 reads CASRTGLRDTEAFF. The CDR3 DNA is TGTGCCAGCAGGACCGGTCTGAGGGACACTGAAGCTTTCTTT.